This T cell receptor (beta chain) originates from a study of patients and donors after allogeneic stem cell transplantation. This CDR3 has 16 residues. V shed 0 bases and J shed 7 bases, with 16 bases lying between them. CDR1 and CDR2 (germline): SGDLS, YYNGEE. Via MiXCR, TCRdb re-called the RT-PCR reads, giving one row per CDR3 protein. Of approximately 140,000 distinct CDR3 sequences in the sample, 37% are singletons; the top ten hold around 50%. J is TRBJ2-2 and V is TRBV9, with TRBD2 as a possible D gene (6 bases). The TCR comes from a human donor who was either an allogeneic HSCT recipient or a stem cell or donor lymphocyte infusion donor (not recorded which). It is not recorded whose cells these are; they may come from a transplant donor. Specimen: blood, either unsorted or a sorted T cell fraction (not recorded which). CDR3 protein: CASSVGNAPGGGELFF. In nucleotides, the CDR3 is TGTGCCAGCAGCGTAGGAAATGCGCCCGGGGGCGGGGAGCTGTTTTTT.